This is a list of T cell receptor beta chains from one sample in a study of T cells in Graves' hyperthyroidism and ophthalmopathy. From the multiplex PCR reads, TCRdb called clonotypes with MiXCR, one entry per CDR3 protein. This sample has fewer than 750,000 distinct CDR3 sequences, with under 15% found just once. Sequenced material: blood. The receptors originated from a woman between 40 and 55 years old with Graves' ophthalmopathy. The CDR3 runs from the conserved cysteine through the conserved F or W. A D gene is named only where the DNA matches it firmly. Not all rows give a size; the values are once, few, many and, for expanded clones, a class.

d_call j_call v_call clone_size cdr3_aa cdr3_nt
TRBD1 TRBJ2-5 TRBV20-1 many CSALTGGSETQYF TGCAGTGCTTTAACAGGGGGCTCGGAGACCCAGTACTTC
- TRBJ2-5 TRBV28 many CASSFHQQSETQYF TGTGCCAGCAGTTTCCATCAGCAATCCGAGACCCAGTACTTC
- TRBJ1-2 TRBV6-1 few CASSELEGQWYGYTF TGTGCCAGCAGTGAGTTAGAGGGACAATGGTATGGCTACACCTTC
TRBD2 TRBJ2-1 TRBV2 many CAIRQTGLAGYNEQFF TGTGCCATCCGACAGACGGGACTAGCGGGCTACAATGAGCAGTTCTTC
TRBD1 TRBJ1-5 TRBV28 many CASSFDREGSGNQPQHF TGTGCCAGCAGTTTTGACAGGGAAGGGTCTGGCAATCAGCCCCAGCATTTT
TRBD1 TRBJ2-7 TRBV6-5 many CASSYDGTGYYEQYF TGTGCCAGCAGTTACGACGGGACAGGGTACTACGAGCAGTACTTC
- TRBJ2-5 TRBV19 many CASNVGEETQYF TGTGCCAGTAATGTGGGTGAGGAGACCCAGTACTTC
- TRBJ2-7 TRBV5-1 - CASSLQRNYEQYF TGCGCCAGCAGCTTACAGAGAAACTACGAGCAGTACTTC
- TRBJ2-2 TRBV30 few CAWSFRTNTGELFF TGTGCCTGGAGTTTTCGGACGAACACCGGGGAGCTGTTTTTT
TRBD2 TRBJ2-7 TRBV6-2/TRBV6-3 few CASEAGGLEQYF TGTGCCAGCGAGGCGGGAGGGCTCGAGCAGTACTTC
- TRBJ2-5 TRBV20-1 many CSAREWVRETQYF TGCAGTGCTAGAGAGTGGGTTAGAGAGACCCAGTACTTC
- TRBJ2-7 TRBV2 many CASITPSYEQYF TGTGCCAGCATAACACCTTCCTACGAGCAGTACTTC
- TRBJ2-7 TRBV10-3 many CAVNRDPAYEQYF TGTGCCGTAAACCGGGACCCCGCCTACGAGCAGTACTTC
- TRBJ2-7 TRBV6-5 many CASSYSGTSWQYF TGTGCCAGCAGTTACTCGGGCACTAGCTGGCAGTACTTC
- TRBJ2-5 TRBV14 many CASSQPGSGSRTQYF TGTGCCAGCAGCCAACCCGGGTCCGGCAGTCGTACCCAGTACTTC
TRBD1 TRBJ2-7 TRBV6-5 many CASAVQGANYEQYF TGTGCCAGCGCGGTACAGGGGGCAAACTACGAGCAGTACTTC
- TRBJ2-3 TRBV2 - CASSESTQYF TGTGCCAGCAGTGAAAGTACGCAGTATTTT
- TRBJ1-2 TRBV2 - CAISIDSLANYGYTF TGTGCCATATCGATCGACTCTCTAGCTAACTATGGCTACACCTTC
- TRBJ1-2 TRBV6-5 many CASSYSSPTYGYTF TGTGCCAGCAGTTACTCGTCCCCAACCTATGGCTACACCTTC
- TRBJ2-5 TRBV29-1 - CSVATHLRRQETQYF TGCAGCGTTGCGACCCATTTGAGAAGACAAGAGACCCAGTACTTC
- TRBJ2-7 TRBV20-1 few CSASIRGYKQYF TGCAGTGCTAGTATCCGGGGGTACAAGCAGTACTTC
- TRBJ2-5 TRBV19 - CATTPDLVSRETQYF TGTGCCACTACCCCCGATTTGGTCTCCCGGGAGACCCAGTACTTC
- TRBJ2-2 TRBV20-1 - CSARRPGENTGELFF TGCAGTGCTAGACGTCCGGGAGAAAACACCGGGGAGCTGTTTTTT
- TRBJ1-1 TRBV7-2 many CASSLEYRDTEAFF TGTGCCAGCAGCTTAGAATACAGGGATACTGAAGCTTTCTTT
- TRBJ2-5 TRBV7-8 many CASSLEEGIETQYF TGTGCCAGCAGCTTAGAAGAGGGGATAGAGACCCAGTACTTC
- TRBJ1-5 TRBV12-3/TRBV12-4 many CASSHQWSNQPQHF TGTGCCAGCAGTCACCAATGGAGCAATCAGCCCCAGCATTTT
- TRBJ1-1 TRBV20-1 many CSAPPRGRGTEAFF TGCAGTGCTCCTCCACGGGGAAGAGGCACTGAAGCTTTCTTT
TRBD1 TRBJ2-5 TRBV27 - CASSLLGTGHETQYF TGTGCCAGCAGTTTACTCGGGACAGGGCACGAGACCCAGTACTTC
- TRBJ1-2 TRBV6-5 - CASSYSGGTRYGYTF TGTGCCAGCAGTTACTCGGGGGGGACGAGATATGGCTACACCTTC
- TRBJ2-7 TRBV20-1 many CSARVEGSSYEQYF TGCAGTGCGAGGGTCGAGGGATCCTCCTACGAGCAGTACTTC
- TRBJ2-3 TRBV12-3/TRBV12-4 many CASSPIGTGYTDTQYF TGTGCCAGCAGTCCGATCGGGACTGGCTACACAGATACGCAGTATTTT
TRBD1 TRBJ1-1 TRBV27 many CASSPQTGEAFF TGTGCCAGCAGTCCACAGACAGGGGAAGCTTTCTTT
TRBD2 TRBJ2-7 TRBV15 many CATRLGTSGTYEQYF TGTGCCACCAGGCTGGGGACTAGCGGAACCTACGAGCAGTACTTC
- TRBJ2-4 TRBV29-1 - CSVLTGSKSKNIQYF TGCAGCGTTTTGACAGGAAGCAAGTCCAAAAACATTCAGTACTTC
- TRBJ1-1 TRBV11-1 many CASSSRIGNTEAFF TGTGCCAGCAGCTCCCGGATAGGGAACACTGAAGCTTTCTTT
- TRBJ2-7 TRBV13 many CASSATRDGAYEQYF TGTGCCAGCAGCGCTACCAGGGACGGCGCCTACGAGCAGTACTTC
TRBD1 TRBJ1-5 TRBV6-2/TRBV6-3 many CASSALISRGSNQPQHF TGTGCCAGCAGTGCTCTTATCAGCAGGGGGAGCAATCAGCCCCAGCATTTT
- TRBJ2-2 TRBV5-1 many CASSLVQGNTGELFF TGTGCCAGCAGTTTAGTACAGGGAAACACCGGGGAGCTGTTTTTT
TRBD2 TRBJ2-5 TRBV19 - CASSRRGGGEAQYF TGTGCCAGCTCGCGCAGGGGCGGGGGGGAGGCCCAGTACTTC
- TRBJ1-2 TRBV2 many CASSERANYGYTF TGTGCCAGCAGTGAGCGGGCCAACTATGGCTACACCTTC
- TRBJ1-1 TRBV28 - CASSFGQGAKRVFF -
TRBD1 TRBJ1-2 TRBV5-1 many CASSLGGTGFDGYTF TGCGCCAGCAGCTTGGGCGGGACAGGCTTTGATGGCTACACCTTC
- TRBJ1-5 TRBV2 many CASSQDNLNQPQHF TGTGCCAGCAGCCAGGACAACTTAAATCAGCCCCAGCATTTT
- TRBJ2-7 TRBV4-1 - CASSQGGAATYEQYF TGCGCCAGCAGCCAAGGGGGGGCGGCTACCTACGAGCAGTACTTC
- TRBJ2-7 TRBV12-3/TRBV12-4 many CASSLEDGSYEQYF TGTGCCAGCAGTTTAGAGGACGGCTCCTACGAGCAGTACTTC
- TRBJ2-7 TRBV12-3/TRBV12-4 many CASSDSGNYEQYF TGTGCCAGCTCGGATAGCGGAAACTACGAGCAGTACTTC
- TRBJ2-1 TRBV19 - CASSTQINEQFF TGTGCCAGTAGTACTCAGATAAATGAGCAGTTCTTC
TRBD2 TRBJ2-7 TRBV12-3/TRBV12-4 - CASSPGLAGITYEQYF TGTGCCAGCAGCCCGGGACTAGCGGGAATCACCTACGAGCAGTACTTC
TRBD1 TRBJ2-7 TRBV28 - CASTPGGTGGDEQYF TGTGCCAGCACCCCGGGCGGGACAGGGGGCGACGAGCAGTACTTC
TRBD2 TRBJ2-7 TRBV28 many CASSFIAGDREQYF TGTGCCAGCAGTTTTATAGCGGGAGACCGCGAGCAGTACTTC
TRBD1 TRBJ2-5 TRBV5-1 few CASRPARGQGARETQYF TGCGCCAGCAGGCCGGCCCGGGGACAGGGGGCACGAGAGACCCAGTACTTC